This TCR beta chain was recorded in a study of glioma-infiltrating T cells after dendritic cell vaccination. On the study more broadly: Monocyte-derived dendritic cells, cultured approximately 7 days with IL-4 and GM-CSF, were pulsed with autologous tumor lysate. Three intradermal dendritic cell vaccine injections were given every two weeks.

General study results and limits: Few patients contributed both blood and tumor specimens.

Amplification used 60 V beta primers and 13 J beta primers. Sequencing was performed with immunoSEQ multiplex PCR; in TCRdb, only in-frame clones are kept and a portion is missing. The top ten clones hold 2.5% to 3.5% of a sample with 99,000 or so clones, around 87% of them seen once. Worth noting for this clone: Its cognate antigen is unknown.

In germline, CDR1 is KGHSH, CDR2 LQKENI. With 2 bases removed from V and 5 bases from J, the gap between germline ends came to 16 bases. The CDR3 is 16 residues long. Specified time point: after dendritic cell vaccination, including at tumor progression/relapse. This TCR was sampled from a human donor with glioblastoma. The gene calls are TRBV18 and TRBJ2-1, with D maybe TRBD2 (7 bases). The source was blood, collected after dendritic cell vaccination. CDR3 sequence (DNA): TGTGCCAGCTCACCATTCGGCCGGGGGGCGAACAATGAGCAGTTCTTC. Protein: CASSPFGRGANNEQFF. The variable domain in full, completed from reference TRBV18 and TRBJ2-1, reads NAGVMQNPRHLVRRRGQEARLRCSPMKGHSHVYWYRQLPEEGLKFMVYLQKENIIDESGMPKERFSAEFPKEGPSILRIQQVVRGDSAAYFCASSPFGRGANNEQFFGPGTRLTVL.